The 18 T cell receptor beta chains reported below all come from one sample, sequenced in a study of T cell changes during pregnancy in multiple sclerosis. Using immunoSEQ multiplex PCR, the repertoire was profiled, and TCRdb retains in-frame clones only, with some absent. In the table there are tens of thousands of clones, 84% of which are singletons. The specimen was CD4+ T cells from peripheral blood mononuclear cells, collected before pregnancy. These receptors came from a female donor with multiple sclerosis, enrolled in a pregnancy study.

This chain uses TRBV5-1 with TRBJ2-5; possible D gene TRBD2, 6 bases. Looked up from germline, CDR1 is SGHRS and CDR2 is YFSETQ. The CDR3 runs to 15 residues. The V end was cut by 0 bases, the J end by 1 base, with 10 bases between. The CDR3 DNA follows: TGCGCCAGCAGCTTGGGGCGGGGCGGCCAAGAGACCCAGTACTTC. As protein: CASSLGRGGQETQYF.

The rearrangement uses TRBV5-5 and TRBJ2-7; the D gene is possibly TRBD2 (6 bases). Germline V CDR1 and CDR2: SGHKS, YYEKEE (reference sequence). The CDR3 runs 14 residues. V dropped 2 bases and J dropped 1 base, with 10 bases sitting between them. The CDR3 here is CASSFGRPSYEQYF. The CDR3 nucleotides read TGTGCCAGCAGCTTCGGGAGACCATCCTACGAGCAGTACTTC. Variable domain in full (rest from reference TRBV5-5 and TRBJ2-7): DAGVTQSPTHLIKTRGQQVTLRCSPISGHKSVSWYQQVLGQGPQFIFQYYEKEERGRGNFPDRFSARQFPNYSSELNVNALLLGDSALYLCASSFGRPSYEQYFGPGTRLTVT.

The CDR3 protein is CASSLGTGPYSNQPQHF. The CDR3 DNA follows: TGTGCCAGCAGCTTGGGGACAGGTCCTTATAGCAATCAGCCCCAGCATTTT. The J gene is TRBJ1-5, the V gene TRBV5-6; 7 nucleotides agree with TRBD1. CDR1 SGHDT and CDR2 YYEEEE come from the germline V gene. V was pared by 0 bases and J by 0 bases, with 6 bases of the junction left unmatched. This CDR3 spans 17 amino acids.

This chain links TRBV19 with TRBJ1-3; 8 nucleotides agree with TRBD1. The CDR3 is 18 amino acids. CDR1 is LNHDA, CDR2 SQIVND, per germline (reference sequence). The CDR3 sequence: CATKPDGRGRFSGNTIYF. Here the CDR3 DNA reads TGTGCTACAAAACCGGACGGCAGGGGGCGATTCTCTGGAAACACCATATATTTT.

The rearrangement joins TRBV18 to TRBJ1-1; tentatively, D is TRBD1 (5 bases). The CDR3 is 14 amino acids. CDR1 and CDR2 (germline): KGHSH, LQKENI. Trimming removed 1 base at V and 4 bases at J, with 10 bases between. The CDR3 here is CASSPLGLSTEAFF. Written as DNA, the CDR3 is TGTGCCAGCTCACCACTGGGGCTGAGCACTGAAGCTTTCTTT.

The genes are TRBV7-2 and TRBJ1-3, with 7 positions matching TRBD1. V shed 5 bases and J 7 bases; nucleotides not matched to a gene: 8. The CDR3 is made up of 14 amino acids. CDR1 is SGHTA, CDR2 FQGNSA, per germline. CDR3 region: CASSDRGGRNTIYF. CDR3 sequence (DNA): TGTGCCAGCAGCGATAGAGGGGGCCGGAACACCATATATTTT.

The chain carries TRBV6-1 and TRBJ2-2; TRBD1 matches at 9 bases. Germline CDR1 MNHNS, CDR2 SASEGT. After removal of 4 bases from V and 0 bases from J, the junction contained 0 bases not matched to a gene. This CDR3 has 15 residues. Here the CDR3 DNA reads TGTGCCAGCAGTGGACAGGGGGCGAACACCGGGGAGCTGTTTTTT. This translates into CASSGQGANTGELFF.

The chain combines TRBV11-2 with TRBJ1-1; 12 bases match TRBD1. The trim removed 1 base at V and 4 bases at J, leaving 4 bases unmatched. CDR3 size: 16 residues. The V gene's germline CDR1 is SGHAT and CDR2 FQNNGV. The CDR3 nucleotides read TGTGCCAGCAGCTTAGGTAGGGGACAGGGGGCCACTGAAGCTTTCTTT. Residues: CASSLGRGQGATEAFF.

The chain is built from TRBV30 and TRBJ2-7, with TRBD2 matching over 7 bases. The CDR3 sequence is 12 residues long. The trim removed 0 bases at V and 13 bases at J, leaving 9 bases unmatched. CDR1 is GTSNPN, CDR2 SVGIG, per germline (reference sequence). The CDR3 here is CAWSVIAGALYF. CDR3 DNA: TGTGCCTGGAGTGTAATAGCGGGTGCGCTTTACTTC.

This clone was recorded a few times. The genes are TRBV11-1 and TRBJ2-1, with TRBD2 matching 8 bases. Trimming at V came to 1 base and at J to 7 bases, leaving 12 bases not matched to a gene. Germline CDR1 SGHAT, CDR2 FQDESV (reference sequence). CDR3 length: 17 amino acids. CDR3 sequence (DNA): TGTGCCAGCAGCTTAGAACTCCCGGGGGGGCCTGAGAATGAGCAGTTCTTC. This sequence encodes CASSLELPGGPENEQFF.

In its sample, this clone was seen once. The V call is TRBV18, the J call TRBJ1-1; tentatively, D is TRBD1 (6 bases). Per the germline V gene, CDR1 is KGHSH and CDR2 is LQKENI. The CDR3 has 12 amino acids. Trimming left V 9 bases short and J 8 bases short, with 16 bases between. DNA of the CDR3: TGTGCCAGTTCTACAGGGAACGCCGAAGCTTTCTTT. It is translated as CASSTGNAEAFF.

The rearrangement joins TRBV9 to TRBJ2-3; 9 bases align to TRBD2. CDR3 length: 14 amino acids. V lost 3 bases, J lost 4 bases, and 3 bases stayed unmatched. Germline CDR1 reads SGDLS; CDR2 reads YYNGEE. CDR3: CASSAIAGADTQYF. The CDR3 DNA reads as TGTGCCAGCAGCGCCATAGCGGGAGCAGATACGCAGTATTTT.

The genes are TRBV19 and TRBJ1-5; D is undetermined. V lost 3 bases and J 3 bases, leaving 12 bases between the germline ends. Germline V gives CDR1 LNHDA, CDR2 SQIVND (reference sequence). The CDR3 runs 15 residues. Here the CDR3 DNA reads TGTGCCAGTAGTATTGGCAGGAACCTCAATCAGCCCCAGCATTTT. Amino acids: CASSIGRNLNQPQHF.

The J gene is TRBJ2-7, the V gene TRBV6-5, with D tentatively TRBD1 (6 bases). Trimming cost V 5 bases and J 7 bases, with 15 bases left between them. Germline V gene data show CDR1 as MNHEY and CDR2 as SVGAGI. CDR3 size: 13 residues. The CDR3 coding sequence is TGTGCCAGCAGTCGGACAGTCGCCTGGGAGCAGTACTTC. It specifies CASSRTVAWEQYF.

This clone was counted a single time. The chain combines TRBV4-1 with TRBJ1-2; D gene ambiguous. The germline V gene has CDR1 MGHRA and CDR2 YSYEKL. V shed 3 bases and J shed 0 bases, with 17 bases lying between them. The CDR3 has 17 residues. CDR3 protein: CASSQVLREASNYGYTF. The CDR3 nucleotides read TGCGCCAGCAGCCAGGTTCTGAGAGAGGCTTCTAACTATGGCTACACCTTC.

The J gene is TRBJ1-4, the V gene TRBV2; TRBD1 agrees at 9 bases. V gave up 6 bases and J gave up 8 bases; unmatched junction bases: 10. The V gene's germline CDR1 is SNHLY and CDR2 FYNNEI. CDR3 length equals 15 residues. CDR3 in DNA: TGTGCCAGCAGCCAAGCCGGACAGGGGAGAGAAAAACTGTTTTTT. Encoded protein: CASSQAGQGREKLFF.

The chain employs TRBV7-6 and TRBJ2-7; a possible D gene is TRBD2 (6 bases). This CDR3 is built from 14 residues. Germline V lookup: CDR1 SGHVS, CDR2 FNYEAQ. Trimming removed 4 bases from V and 3 bases from J, with 13 bases in between. The CDR3 nucleotides are TGTGCCAGCAGCTCTGGAGGGTCCAACTACGAGCAGTACTTC. This sequence encodes CASSSGGSNYEQYF.

The chain uses TRBV5-4 and TRBJ2-3; TRBD2 matches at 8 bases. Trimming at V came to 4 bases and at J to 2 bases, leaving 3 bases not matched to a gene. The length of the CDR3 is 14 residues. CDR1 is SGHNT and CDR2 is YYREEE in the germline V gene (reference sequence). CDR3: CASSLGGATDTQYF. The CDR3 DNA is TGTGCCAGCAGCCTCGGGGGGGCCACAGATACGCAGTATTTT.